This TCR beta chain was profiled in a study of shared clonotypes between healthy human individuals. Overall study: Plates per donor: three CD4 naive, three CD4 memory, two CD8 naive, one CD8 memory. Overall study results and limits: Relative to memory subsets, naive subsets generally showed larger estimated richness.

The authors ran the assay at deep level. Libraries were prepared by immunoSEQ multiplex PCR; TCRdb keeps only in-frame clonotypes and omits some of them. The table records roughly 700,000 clones, roughly 88% of them present only once. Turning to this clone: Its antigen is unknown.

Trimming took 5 bases from V and 4 from J; bases not matched to a gene: 7. The germline gives CDR1 SEHNR, CDR2 FQNEAQ (reference sequence). CDR3 length: 15 amino acids. This rearrangement joins TRBV7-9 to TRBJ2-1, with 8 bases fitting TRBD1. The origin of this receptor is a man aged 18 to 35 in good health. Some clones in this sample may be carry-over from other donors' samples. The material sequenced was memory CD8+ T cells from PBMCs. The sample's subset: CD45RO+ cells pooled with CCR7-negative TemRA cells. The CDR3 DNA reads TGTGCCAGCAGCGCCGACAGGGGTGGGTACAATGAGCAGTTCTTC. Translation gives CASSADRGGYNEQFF.